Below are 10 T cell receptor beta chains sequenced from a single sample in a study of T cells in Graves' hyperthyroidism and ophthalmopathy. RNA transcripts gave rise to amplified TCR beta CDR3 regions. First-round RT-PCR with HTBI primers amplified the TCR CDR3 region. TCRdb ran MiXCR on the multiplex PCR reads and lists one entry per CDR3 protein. This table holds approximately 640,000 distinct CDR3 sequences, 45% found once. What was sequenced was peripheral blood or thyroid tissue (not recorded which). All receptors derive from an adult man with Graves' disease, either hyperthyroidism or ophthalmopathy (not recorded which).

The chain carries TRBV9 and TRBJ2-7; the D is unclear. This CDR3 contains 13 residues. Looked up from germline, CDR1 is SGDLS and CDR2 is YYNGEE. V was cut by 0 bases and J by 5 bases, with 9 bases left in between. The CDR3 loop is CASSVARADEQYF. The CDR3 nucleotides read TGTGCCAGCAGCGTAGCGAGAGCAGACGAGCAGTACTTC.

This clonotype was detected many times. The chain joins TRBV7-2 to TRBJ2-5, with TRBD2 matching 9 bases. V shed 1 base and J 5 bases; nucleotides not matched to a gene: 8. Germline CDR1 SGHTA, CDR2 FQGNSA. The CDR3 has 16 amino acids. The CDR3 loop is CASSLVARGGRETQYF. In nucleotides, the CDR3 is TGTGCCAGCAGCTTAGTGGCGCGGGGGGGCCGTGAGACCCAGTACTTC.

This clonotype was detected ten times or more. The chain recombines TRBV2 with TRBJ2-7; 9 bases fit TRBD2. This CDR3 has 15 residues. The V and J ends lost 4 bases and 2 bases, in that order; junction bases with no gene match: 6. The germline gives CDR1 SNHLY, CDR2 FYNNEI. The CDR3: CASSVASGAAYEQYF. In nucleotides, the CDR3 is TGTGCCAGCAGTGTTGCTAGCGGGGCCGCCTACGAGCAGTACTTC.

This clonotype has a count of ten or more. The chain employs TRBV10-3 and TRBJ1-1, with D tentatively TRBD1 (5 bases). Trimming shortened V by 4 bases and J by 1 base, and 7 bases separated the two germline ends. The CDR3 sequence is 13 residues long. Germline values: CDR1 ENHRY, CDR2 SYGVKD. The CDR3 sequence is CAISAQANTEAFF. For the CDR3, the DNA is TGTGCCATCAGTGCACAGGCGAACACTGAAGCTTTCTTT.

This clonotype was picked up many times. This chain connects TRBV24-1 to TRBJ1-5; D gene ambiguous. This CDR3 is 13 amino acids long. CDR1 is KGHDR, CDR2 SFDVKD, per germline. Between the trimmed V and J ends, which lost 6 bases and 3 bases, there was a span of 8 bases. CDR3 sequence reads: CATSLGNNQPQHF. In DNA, the CDR3 is TGTGCCACCAGTCTGGGGAACAATCAGCCCCAGCATTTT.

About this clonotype itself: A read error may account for a junction end that differs from germline. Here the CDR3 DNA reads TGTGCCAGCAGCTTGGAGACAGGGGGCACCGGGGAGCTGTTTTTT. Translated: CASSLETGGTGELFF. The chain couples TRBV5-1 to TRBJ2-2; 9 positions match TRBD1. CDR1 is SGHRS, CDR2 YFSETQ, per germline. The CDR3 has 15 amino acids.

On this clonotype itself: A much larger clone is a single base away; this may be a read error. The chain combines TRBV12-3 or TRBV12-4 with TRBJ2-7; TRBD1 matches 7 bases. The CDR3 has 12 residues. CDR3 amino acids: CTSSRQGSEQYF. CDR3 in DNA: TGTACCAGCAGCAGACAGGGATCAGAGCAGTACTTC.

As regards this clonotype: A much larger clone sits a single nucleotide away, making a read error possible. The chain employs TRBV10-3 and TRBJ2-2; tentatively, D is TRBD2 (6 bases). The germline V and J ends were trimmed by 7 bases and 6 bases, with 15 bases remaining between them. The germline gives CDR1 ENHRY, CDR2 SYGVKD. The CDR3 is 14 residues long. DNA of the CDR3: TGTGCCATCACCCCTAGCGCCGGCCCCGGGGAGCTGTTTTTT. It is translated as CAITPSAGPGELFF.

The V and J genes are TRBV2 and TRBJ2-7, with 8 bases lining up with TRBD1. Germline trimming cut 4 bases from V and 3 bases from J; bases unmatched to any gene: 2. This CDR3 contains 13 residues. Germline V gene sequence: CDR1 SNHLY, CDR2 FYNNEI. The chain's CDR3 is CASSGGTGYEQYF. The DNA for the CDR3 is TGTGCCAGCAGTGGAGGGACAGGCTACGAGCAGTACTTC.

The rearrangement uses TRBV27 and TRBJ1-2; no clear D gene. CDR1 is MNHEY and CDR2 is SMNVEV in the germline V gene (reference sequence). This CDR3 has 13 amino acids. The V end was cut by 5 bases, the J end by 2 bases, with 9 bases between. The CDR3 spells CASSKKSNYGYTF. The CDR3 DNA is TGTGCCAGCAGTAAAAAATCCAACTATGGCTACACCTTC.